This T cell receptor (beta chain) was identified during a study of cytomegalovirus exposure and HLA in healthy donors. General observations from the study: Cytomegalovirus-associated status was assigned to 150 to 200 TCR beta chains.

Notes on this clone: Its antigen is currently unknown.

The V segment lost 2 bases and the J segment 0 bases; nucleotides outside the gene matches: 7. This CDR3 comprises 16 residues. CDR1 and CDR2 (germline): SGDLS, YYNGEE. PCR used 60 Vbeta primers and 13 Jbeta primers. Some clones are missing from TCRdb's copy, which holds only in-frame ones; the method was immunoSEQ multiplex PCR. The table has approximately 150,000 clones, 82% seen once; the top ten hold about 5.2%. What was sequenced was PBMCs. The receptor comes from a man aged 30 to 45 in good health and CMV-seropositive. V gene TRBV9 combines with J gene TRBJ1-1, with TRBD1 matching over 7 bases. CDR3 sequence (DNA): TGTGCCAGCAGCGTTTACCGGGACAGCATGAACACTGAAGCTTTCTTT. Translation: CASSVYRDSMNTEAFF.